This TCR beta chain originates from a study of identical twins. Study-wide results and caveats: Fewer insertions were carried by abundant cord blood beta clonotypes, but none was seen in memory repertoires.

This clonotype was observed a few times. Antigen: not known. Healthy Caucasian individuals made up all the donors. MiXCR was run by TCRdb on the 5' RACE reads, yielding one entry per CDR3 protein. Among around 670,000 distinct CDR3 sequences listed, 5.5% to 6.5% were seen once. V lost 1 base to trimming and J lost 5 bases; unmatched junction nucleotides: 9. This CDR3 has 18 amino acids. The germline gives CDR1 MGHRA, CDR2 YSYEKL. The sequence came from a young man in good health. Specimen: naive T cells sorted from blood. The V and J genes are TRBV4-1 and TRBJ2-4; TRBD2 matches 12 bases. The CDR3 nucleotides read TGCGCCAGCAGCCAAGTGGCGCCTAGCGGGAGGGGTGAAAACATTCAGTACTTC. Encoded protein: CASSQVAPSGRGENIQYF.